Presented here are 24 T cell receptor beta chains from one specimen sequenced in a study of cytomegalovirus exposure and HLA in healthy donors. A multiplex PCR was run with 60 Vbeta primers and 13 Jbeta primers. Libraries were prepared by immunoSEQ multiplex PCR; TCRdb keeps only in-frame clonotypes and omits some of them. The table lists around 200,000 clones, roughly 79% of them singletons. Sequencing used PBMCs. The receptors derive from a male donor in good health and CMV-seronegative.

In DNA, the CDR3 is TGTGCCAGCAGGGGACTAGCGGGAGACCACAATGAGCAGTTCTTC. The encoded protein is CASRGLAGDHNEQFF. V gene TRBV28 combines with J gene TRBJ2-1, with 14 bases aligning to TRBD2. The CDR3 is made up of 15 amino acids. V was clipped by 6 bases and J by 5 bases; unmatched bases: 3. The germline V gene encodes CDR1 MDHEN and CDR2 SYDVKM. The full variable domain, rest sourced from reference TRBV28 and TRBJ2-1, is DVKVTQSSRYLVKRTGEKVFLECVQDMDHENMFWYRQDPGLGLRLIYFSYDVKMKEKGDIPEGYSVSREKKERFSLILESASTNQTSMYLCASRGLAGDHNEQFFGPGTRLTVL.

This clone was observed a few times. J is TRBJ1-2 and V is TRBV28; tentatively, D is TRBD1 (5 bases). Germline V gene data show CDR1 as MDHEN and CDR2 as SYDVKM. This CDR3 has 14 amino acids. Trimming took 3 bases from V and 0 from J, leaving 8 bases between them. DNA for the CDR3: TGTGCCAGCAGTTTCAGACAGACTAACTATGGCTACACCTTC. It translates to CASSFRQTNYGYTF.

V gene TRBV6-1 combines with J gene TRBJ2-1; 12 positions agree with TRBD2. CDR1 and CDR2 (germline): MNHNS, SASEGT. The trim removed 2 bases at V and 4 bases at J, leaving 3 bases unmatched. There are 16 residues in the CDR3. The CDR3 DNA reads TGTGCCAGCAGTGAATCTAGCGGGGGGGATTACAATGAGCAGTTCTTC. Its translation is CASSESSGGDYNEQFF.

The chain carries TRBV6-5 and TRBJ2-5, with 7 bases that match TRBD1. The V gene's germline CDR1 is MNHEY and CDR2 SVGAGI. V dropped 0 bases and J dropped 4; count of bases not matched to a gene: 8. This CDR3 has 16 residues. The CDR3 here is CASSYSGGGFGETQYF. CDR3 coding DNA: TGTGCCAGCAGTTACTCAGGGGGCGGATTTGGAGAGACCCAGTACTTC.

The CDR3 loop reads CASRGGQGGSPLHF. The CDR3 DNA sequence: TGTGCCAGCCGAGGGGGACAGGGTGGCTCACCCCTCCACTTT. The V and J genes are TRBV2 and TRBJ1-6, with 9 bases identical to TRBD1. Germline V lookup: CDR1 SNHLY, CDR2 FYNNEI. The CDR3 loop spans 14 amino acids. Unmatched junction bases numbered 9, after V lost 8 bases and J lost 10 bases. The whole variable domain, remainder taken from reference TRBV2 and TRBJ1-6, is EPEVTQTPSHQVTQMGQEVILRCVPISNHLYFYWYRQILGQKVEFLVSFYNNEISEKSEIFDDQFSVERPDGSNFTLKIRSTKLEDSAMYFCASRGGQGGSPLHFGNGTRLTVT.

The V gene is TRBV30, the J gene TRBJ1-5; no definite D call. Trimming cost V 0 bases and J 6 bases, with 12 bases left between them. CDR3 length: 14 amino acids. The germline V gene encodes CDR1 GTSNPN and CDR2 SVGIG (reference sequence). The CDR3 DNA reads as TGTGCCTGGAGTGTACGGGTTGCGGGTCAGCCCCAGCATTTT. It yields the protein CAWSVRVAGQPQHF.

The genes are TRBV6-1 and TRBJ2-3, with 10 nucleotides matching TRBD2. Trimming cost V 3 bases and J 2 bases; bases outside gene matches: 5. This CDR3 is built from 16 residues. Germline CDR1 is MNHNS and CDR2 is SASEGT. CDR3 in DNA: TGTGCCAGCAGTGAGGGGACTAGCGAGTACACAGATACGCAGTATTTT. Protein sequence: CASSEGTSEYTDTQYF.

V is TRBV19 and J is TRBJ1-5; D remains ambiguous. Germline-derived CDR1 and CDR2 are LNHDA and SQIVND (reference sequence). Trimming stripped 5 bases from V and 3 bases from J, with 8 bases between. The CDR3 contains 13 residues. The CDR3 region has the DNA TGTGCCAGTAGTCCGAGGGACAATCAGCCCCAGCATTTT. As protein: CASSPRDNQPQHF.

The CDR3 spells CASSQTTSGGADTQYF. The DNA of the CDR3 is TGCGCCAGCAGCCAAACGACTAGCGGGGGAGCGGATACGCAGTATTTT. The V gene is TRBV4-1, the J gene TRBJ2-3; TRBD2 aligns across 12 bases. Germline V CDR1 and CDR2: MGHRA, YSYEKL. The CDR3 contains 16 residues. Trimming cost V 2 bases and J 6 bases; bases outside gene matches: 6.

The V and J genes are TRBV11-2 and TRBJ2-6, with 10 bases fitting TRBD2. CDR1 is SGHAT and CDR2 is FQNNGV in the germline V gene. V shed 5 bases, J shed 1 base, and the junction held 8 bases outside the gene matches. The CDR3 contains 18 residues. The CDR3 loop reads CASSPRTSGASGANVLTF. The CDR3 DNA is TGTGCCAGCAGCCCCAGGACTAGCGGAGCGTCTGGGGCCAACGTCCTGACTTTC. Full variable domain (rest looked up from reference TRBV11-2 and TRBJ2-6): EAGVAQSPRYKIIEKRQSVAFWCNPISGHATLYWYQQILGQGPKLLIQFQNNGVVDDSQLPKDRFSAERLKGVDSTLKIQPAKLEDSAVYLCASSPRTSGASGANVLTFGAGSRLTVL.

Here the CDR3 DNA reads TGTGCCAGCAGTTATACCTACCTACGGGGGTACACTGAAGCTTTCTTT. This codes for CASSYTYLRGYTEAFF. This chain uses TRBV6-5 with TRBJ1-1, with D maybe TRBD1 (5 bases). Germline assignment: CDR1 MNHEY and CDR2 SVGAGI. This CDR3 is 16 amino acids long. V lost 3 bases, J lost 3 bases, and 17 bases lay in between.

This CDR3 is CASSQDIYRGNTEAFF. In nucleotides, the CDR3 is TGCGCCAGCAGCCAAGATATATACAGGGGGAACACTGAAGCTTTCTTT. The chain is built from TRBV4-1 and TRBJ1-1, with 7 bases identical to TRBD1. The CDR3 sequence is 16 residues long. Looked up from germline, CDR1 is MGHRA and CDR2 is YSYEKL. After removal of 0 bases from V and 1 base from J, the junction contained 5 bases not matched to a gene.

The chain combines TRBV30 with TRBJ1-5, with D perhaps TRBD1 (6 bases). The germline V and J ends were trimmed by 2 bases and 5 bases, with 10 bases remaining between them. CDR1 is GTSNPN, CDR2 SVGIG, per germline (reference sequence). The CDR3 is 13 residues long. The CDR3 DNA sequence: TGTGCCTGGAGTCAACAGGGTGATCAGCCCCAGCATTTT. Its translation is CAWSQQGDQPQHF.

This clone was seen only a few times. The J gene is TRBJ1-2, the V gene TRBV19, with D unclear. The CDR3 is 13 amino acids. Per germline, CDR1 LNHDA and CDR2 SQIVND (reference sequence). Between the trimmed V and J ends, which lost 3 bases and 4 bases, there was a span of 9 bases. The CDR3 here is CASSMAATYGYTF. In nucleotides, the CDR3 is TGTGCCAGTAGTATGGCCGCCACCTATGGCTACACCTTC.

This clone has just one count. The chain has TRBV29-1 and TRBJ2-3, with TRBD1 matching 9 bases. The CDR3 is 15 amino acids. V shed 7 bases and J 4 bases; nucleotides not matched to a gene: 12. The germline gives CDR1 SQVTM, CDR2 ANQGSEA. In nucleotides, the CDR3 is TGCAGCGCTTTCAACGGACAGGGGTGGGCAGATACGCAGTATTTT. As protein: CSAFNGQGWADTQYF.

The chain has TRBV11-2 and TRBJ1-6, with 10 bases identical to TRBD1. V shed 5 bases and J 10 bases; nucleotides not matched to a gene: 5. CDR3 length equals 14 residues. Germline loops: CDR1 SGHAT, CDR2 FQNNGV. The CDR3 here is CASSTTGGGSPLHF. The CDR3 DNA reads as TGTGCCAGCAGCACGACAGGGGGCGGATCACCCCTCCACTTT. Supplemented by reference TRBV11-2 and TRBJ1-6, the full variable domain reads EAGVAQSPRYKIIEKRQSVAFWCNPISGHATLYWYQQILGQGPKLLIQFQNNGVVDDSQLPKDRFSAERLKGVDSTLKIQPAKLEDSAVYLCASSTTGGGSPLHFGNGTRLTVT.

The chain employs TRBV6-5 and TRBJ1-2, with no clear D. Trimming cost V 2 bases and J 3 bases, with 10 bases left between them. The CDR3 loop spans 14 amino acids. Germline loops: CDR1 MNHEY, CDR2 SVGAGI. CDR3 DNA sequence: TGTGCCAGCAGTTACGGTGGGCAGGACTATGGCTACACCTTC. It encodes CASSYGGQDYGYTF.

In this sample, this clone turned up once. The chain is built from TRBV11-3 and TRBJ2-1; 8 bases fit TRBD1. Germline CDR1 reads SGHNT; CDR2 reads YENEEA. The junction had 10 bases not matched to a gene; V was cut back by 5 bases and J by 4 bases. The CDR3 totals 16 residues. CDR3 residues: CASSNSLRDRYNEQFF. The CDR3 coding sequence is TGTGCCAGCAGCAACTCGCTCCGGGACAGGTACAATGAGCAGTTCTTC.

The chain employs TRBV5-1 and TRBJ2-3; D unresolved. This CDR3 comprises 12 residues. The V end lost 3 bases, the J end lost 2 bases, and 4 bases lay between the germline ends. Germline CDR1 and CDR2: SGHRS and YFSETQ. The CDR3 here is CASSWATDTQYF. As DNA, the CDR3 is TGCGCCAGCAGCTGGGCCACAGATACGCAGTATTTT.

CDR3 amino acids: CASSPLGSPLHF. In DNA form, the CDR3 reads TGTGCCAGCAGTCCCCTCGGTTCACCCCTCCACTTT. J is TRBJ1-6 and V is TRBV27; D is undetermined. The ends were cut back, 5 bases at V and 9 bases at J, with 8 bases in the middle. CDR1 is MNHEY, CDR2 SMNVEV, per germline (reference sequence). The length of the CDR3 is 12 residues.

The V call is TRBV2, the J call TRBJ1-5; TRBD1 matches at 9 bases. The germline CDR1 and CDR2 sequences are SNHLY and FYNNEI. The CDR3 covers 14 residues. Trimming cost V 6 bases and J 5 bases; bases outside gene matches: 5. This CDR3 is CASSYRDRDQPQHF. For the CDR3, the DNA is TGTGCCAGCAGCTACCGGGACAGGGATCAGCCCCAGCATTTT.

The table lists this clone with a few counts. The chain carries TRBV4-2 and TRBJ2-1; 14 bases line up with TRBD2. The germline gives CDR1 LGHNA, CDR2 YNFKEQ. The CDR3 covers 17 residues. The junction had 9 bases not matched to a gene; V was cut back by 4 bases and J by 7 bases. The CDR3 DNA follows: TGTGCCAGCAGCCGAACCGAAGGGACTAGCGGGAGTAATGAGCAGTTCTTC. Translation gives CASSRTEGTSGSNEQFF.

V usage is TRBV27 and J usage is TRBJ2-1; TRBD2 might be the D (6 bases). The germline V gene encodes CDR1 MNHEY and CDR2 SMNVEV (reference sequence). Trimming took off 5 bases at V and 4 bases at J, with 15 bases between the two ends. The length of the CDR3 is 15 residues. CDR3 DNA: TGTGCCAGCAGTACCACCGGGAGAGGATACAATGAGCAGTTCTTC. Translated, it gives CASSTTGRGYNEQFF.

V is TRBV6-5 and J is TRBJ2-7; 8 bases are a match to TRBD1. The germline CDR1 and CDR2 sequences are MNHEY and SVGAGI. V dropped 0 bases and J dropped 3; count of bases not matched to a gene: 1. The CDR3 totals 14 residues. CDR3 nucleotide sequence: TGTGCCAGCAGTTACTCACAGGGGGGCTACGAGCAGTACTTC. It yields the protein CASSYSQGGYEQYF.